The entry that follows covers one T cell receptor beta chain sequence. Its antigen is as yet unknown. The method was immunoSEQ multiplex PCR; TCRdb's version includes in-frame clones alone and lacks a portion of them. The sample yields 53,000 or so clones, 84% seen once. The data stem from a study of OX40 agonist ivuxolimab in advanced cancers. About the research overall: Patients received the agonistic anti-OX40 (CD134) antibody ivuxolimab. 30% to 40% of patients had received prior checkpoint inhibitor therapy.

The V end was cut by 0 bases, the J end by 9 bases, with 12 bases between. In germline, CDR1 is LGHNA, CDR2 YNFKEQ. The CDR3 consists of 14 residues. Overall study findings and caveats: On average, a greater number of expanded clones characterised CD8+ T cells relative to CD4+.

J is TRBJ2-1 and V is TRBV4-2, with unresolved D. Sequencing used CD4+ or CD8+ T cells sorted from blood, obtained in a trial of the OX40 agonist ivuxolimab. This TCR derives from an adult with an advanced solid tumor such as melanoma, head and neck, liver or kidney cancer. CDR3 DNA sequence: TGTGCCAGCAGCCAAGATGAACTCGTTGCTGAGCAGTTCTTC. This translates into CASSQDELVAEQFF.